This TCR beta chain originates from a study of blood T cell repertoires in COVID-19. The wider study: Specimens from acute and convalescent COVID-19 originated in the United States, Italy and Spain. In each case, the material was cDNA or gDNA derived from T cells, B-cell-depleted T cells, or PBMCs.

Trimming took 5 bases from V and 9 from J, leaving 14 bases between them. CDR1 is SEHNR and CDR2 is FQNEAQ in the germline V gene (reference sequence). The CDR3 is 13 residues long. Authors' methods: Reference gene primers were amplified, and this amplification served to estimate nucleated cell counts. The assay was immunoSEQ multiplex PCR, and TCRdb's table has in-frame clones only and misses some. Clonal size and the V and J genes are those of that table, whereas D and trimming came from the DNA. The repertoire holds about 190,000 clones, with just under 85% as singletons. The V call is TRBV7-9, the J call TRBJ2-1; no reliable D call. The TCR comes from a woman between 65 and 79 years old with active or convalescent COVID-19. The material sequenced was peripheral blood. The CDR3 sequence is CASSTTAVGEQFF. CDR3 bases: TGTGCCAGCAGCACGACTGCGGTCGGTGAGCAGTTCTTC.